This T cell receptor beta chain originates from a study of shared clonotypes between healthy human individuals. Study-level results: Larger estimated richness was generally recorded for naive subsets relative to memory subsets.

The germline gives CDR1 SNHLY, CDR2 FYNNEI. The CDR3 runs to 15 residues. V gave up 0 bases and J gave up 2 bases, with 10 bases separating them. Only CD45RO-negative cells positively selected for CCR7 counted as naive CD8 cells, so terminally differentiated effector memory CD45RA+ cells were excluded. Free of recent acute infections or vaccinations, the donors were healthy HIV-negative adults. TCRdb's table, derived via immunoSEQ multiplex PCR, lists solely in-frame clones and lacks some. The data show about 2.1 million clones, around 95% seen once. Comment on this clone: What it recognizes is unknown.

The sequenced sample was naive CD8+ T cells from PBMCs. This chain connects TRBV2 to TRBJ1-2; no clear D gene. The receptor was derived from a man between 18 and 29 years old in good health. Some clones in this sample may be carry-over from other donors' samples. The CDR3 DNA is TGTGCCAGCAGTGAAGCGCATCCGGGGAACTATGGCTACACCTTC. This encodes CASSEAHPGNYGYTF.